The 8 T cell receptor beta chains listed next were all sequenced from one sample in a study of T cell responses to AZD1222 COVID-19 vaccine. Measured with immunoSEQ multiplex PCR; TCRdb has only the in-frame clones, and not every one. The sample carries more than 110,000 clones, just over 90% recorded once. Sequenced here: peripheral blood, sampled on day 0 of AZD1222 vaccination. These TCRs come from an adult in good health.

The chain recombines TRBV5-1 with TRBJ2-1, with D hard to call. There are 15 residues in the CDR3. The V end was cut by 0 bases, the J end by 0 bases, with 7 bases between. Per germline, CDR1 SGHRS and CDR2 YFSETQ. The CDR3 protein is CASSLAEVSYNEQFF. Written as DNA, the CDR3 is TGCGCCAGCAGCTTGGCCGAGGTCTCCTACAATGAGCAGTTCTTC.

The chain employs TRBV4-2 and TRBJ2-7; a weak D match, TRBD2 (5 bases). The CDR3 extends over 15 amino acids. Between the trimmed V and J ends, which lost 2 bases and 0 bases, there was a span of 11 bases. From germline, CDR1 is LGHNA and CDR2 YNFKEQ. The CDR3 sequence is CASSQRTLGSYEQYF. CDR3 nucleotides: TGTGCCAGCAGCCAAAGGACTTTAGGCTCCTACGAGCAGTACTTC.

In this sample, this clone turned up once. J is TRBJ1-6 and V is TRBV5-5, with a tentative D call TRBD1 (6 bases). Trimming cost V 3 bases and J 6 bases, with 13 bases left between them. Germline assignment: CDR1 SGHKS and CDR2 YYEKEE (reference sequence). This CDR3 contains 15 residues. CDR3 sequence (DNA): TGTGCCAGCAGCTCCCGGACAGACAGTAATTCACCCCTCCACTTT. Translating it yields CASSSRTDSNSPLHF. The full variable domain, in which reference TRBV5-5 and TRBJ1-6 provide the parts outside the CDR3, is DAGVTQSPTHLIKTRGQQVTLRCSPISGHKSVSWYQQVLGQGPQFIFQYYEKEERGRGNFPDRFSARQFPNYSSELNVNALLLGDSALYLCASSSRTDSNSPLHFGNGTRLTVT.

For the CDR3, the DNA is TGTGCCAGCTCAACGGCGGGGCCCGAGGTCCCCTATGGCTACACCTTC. Translating gives CASSTAGPEVPYGYTF. The gene calls are TRBV18 and TRBJ1-2; D might be TRBD1 (5 bases). Trimming stripped 5 bases from V and 4 bases from J, with 20 bases between. This CDR3 spans 16 amino acids. Germline loops: CDR1 KGHSH, CDR2 LQKENI.

This chain links TRBV18 with TRBJ1-3; D is unclear. Trimming shortened V by 0 bases and J by 4 bases, and 16 bases separated the two germline ends. CDR3 length: 17 residues. The germline V gene encodes CDR1 KGHSH and CDR2 LQKENI. The CDR3 coding sequence is TGTGCCAGCTCACCACCAAACGCCGTAGGGATCGGAAACACCATATATTTT. This encodes CASSPPNAVGIGNTIYF.

CDR3 coding DNA: TGTGCCATCAGTGATACAGGGTCCACAGATACGCAGTATTTT. Protein: CAISDTGSTDTQYF. The chain combines TRBV10-3 with TRBJ2-3; tentative D call: TRBD1 (6 bases). Trimming left V 3 bases short and J 2 bases short, with 9 bases between. Germline V gene lookup returns CDR1 ENHRY and CDR2 SYGVKD. This CDR3 has 14 residues.

The chain recombines TRBV5-4 with TRBJ2-5, with 9 positions matching TRBD1. The CDR3 has 15 amino acids. CDR1 SGHNT and CDR2 YYREEE come from the germline V gene (reference sequence). J lost 5 bases, V lost 4 bases, and 9 bases had no gene match. CDR3 nucleotide sequence: TGTGCCAGCAGCGGTCCGGGACAGGGCACGGAGACCCAGTACTTC. Its translation: CASSGPGQGTETQYF.

The rearrangement links TRBV2 to TRBJ2-1; the D gene is possibly TRBD2 (6 bases). Germline CDR1 and CDR2: SNHLY and FYNNEI. The CDR3 spans 12 residues. V gave up 5 bases and J gave up 6 bases, with 8 bases separating them. The CDR3: CASSRDFNEQFF. The CDR3 nucleotides read TGTGCCAGCAGTCGGGACTTCAATGAGCAGTTCTTC.